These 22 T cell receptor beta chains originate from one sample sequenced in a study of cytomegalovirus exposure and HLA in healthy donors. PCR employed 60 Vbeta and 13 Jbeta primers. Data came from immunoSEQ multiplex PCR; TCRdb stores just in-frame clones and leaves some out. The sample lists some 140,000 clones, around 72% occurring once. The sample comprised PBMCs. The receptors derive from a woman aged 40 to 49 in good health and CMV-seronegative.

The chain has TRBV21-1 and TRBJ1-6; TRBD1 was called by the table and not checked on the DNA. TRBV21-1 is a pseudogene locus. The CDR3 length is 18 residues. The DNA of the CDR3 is TGTGCCAGCACTTCAACAGGGGCTCAGCCCCCGGGGGATTCACCCCTCCACTTT. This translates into CASTSTGAQPPGDSPLHF.

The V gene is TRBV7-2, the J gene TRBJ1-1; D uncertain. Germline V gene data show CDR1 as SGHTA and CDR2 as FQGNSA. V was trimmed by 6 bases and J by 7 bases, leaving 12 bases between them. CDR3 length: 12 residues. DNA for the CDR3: TGTGCCAGCAGTTTACGACGGGATGAAGCTTTCTTT. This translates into CASSLRRDEAFF. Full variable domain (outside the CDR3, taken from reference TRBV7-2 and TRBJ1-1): GAGVSQSPSNKVTEKGKDVELRCDPISGHTALYWYRQSLGQGLEFLIYFQGNSAPDKSGLPSDRFSAERTGGSVSTLTIQRTQQEDSAVYLCASSLRRDEAFFGQGTRLTVV.

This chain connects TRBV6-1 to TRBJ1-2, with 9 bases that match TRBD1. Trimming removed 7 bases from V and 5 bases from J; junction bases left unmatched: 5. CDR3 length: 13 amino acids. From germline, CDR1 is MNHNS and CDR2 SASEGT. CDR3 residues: CASNIGTGYGYTF. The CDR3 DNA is TGTGCCAGCAACATAGGGACAGGGTATGGCTACACCTTC.

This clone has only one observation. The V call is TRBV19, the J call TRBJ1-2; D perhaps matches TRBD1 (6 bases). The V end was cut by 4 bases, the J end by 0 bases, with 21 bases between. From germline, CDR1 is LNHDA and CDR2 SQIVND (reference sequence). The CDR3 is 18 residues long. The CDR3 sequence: CASSTWWQGSGANYGYTF. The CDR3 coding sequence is TGTGCCAGTAGTACCTGGTGGCAGGGGAGTGGAGCTAACTATGGCTACACCTTC.

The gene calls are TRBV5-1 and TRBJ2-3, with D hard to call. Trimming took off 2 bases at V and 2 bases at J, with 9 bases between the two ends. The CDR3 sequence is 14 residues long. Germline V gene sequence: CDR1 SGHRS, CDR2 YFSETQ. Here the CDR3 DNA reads TGCGCCAGCAGCTTAGACACCTACACAGATACGCAGTATTTT. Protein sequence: CASSLDTYTDTQYF.

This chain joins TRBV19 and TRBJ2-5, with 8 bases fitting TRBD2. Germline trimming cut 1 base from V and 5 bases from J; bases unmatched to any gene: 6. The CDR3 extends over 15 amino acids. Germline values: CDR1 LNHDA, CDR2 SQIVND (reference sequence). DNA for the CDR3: TGTGCCAGTAGTATAGTTAGCGGGGCGGGGGAGACCCAGTACTTC. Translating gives CASSIVSGAGETQYF.

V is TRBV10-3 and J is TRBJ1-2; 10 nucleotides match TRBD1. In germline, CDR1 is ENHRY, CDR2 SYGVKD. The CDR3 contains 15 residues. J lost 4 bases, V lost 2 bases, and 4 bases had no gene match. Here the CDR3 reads CAISEGQGDVYGYTF. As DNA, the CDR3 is TGTGCCATCAGTGAGGGACAGGGGGATGTCTATGGCTACACCTTC.

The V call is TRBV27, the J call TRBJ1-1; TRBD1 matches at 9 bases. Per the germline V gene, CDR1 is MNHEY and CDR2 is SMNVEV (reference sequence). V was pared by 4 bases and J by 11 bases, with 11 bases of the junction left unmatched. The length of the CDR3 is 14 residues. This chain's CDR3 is CASSSNRGQPGAFF. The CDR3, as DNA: TGTGCCAGCAGTTCGAACAGGGGGCAGCCTGGGGCTTTCTTT.

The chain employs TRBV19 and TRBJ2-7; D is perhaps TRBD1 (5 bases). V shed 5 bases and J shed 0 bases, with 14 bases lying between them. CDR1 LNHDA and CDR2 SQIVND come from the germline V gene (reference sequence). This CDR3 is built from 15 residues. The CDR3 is CASSVGASSSYEQYV. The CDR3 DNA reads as TGTGCCAGTAGTGTAGGGGCTTCAAGCTCCTACGAGCAGTACGTC.

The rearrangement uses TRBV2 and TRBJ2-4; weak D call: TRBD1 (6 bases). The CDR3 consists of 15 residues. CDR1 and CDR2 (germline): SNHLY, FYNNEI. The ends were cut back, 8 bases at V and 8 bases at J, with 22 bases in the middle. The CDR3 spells CASAKQQGDRDIQYF. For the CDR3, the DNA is TGTGCCAGCGCAAAGCAACAGGGAGATAGGGACATTCAGTACTTC.

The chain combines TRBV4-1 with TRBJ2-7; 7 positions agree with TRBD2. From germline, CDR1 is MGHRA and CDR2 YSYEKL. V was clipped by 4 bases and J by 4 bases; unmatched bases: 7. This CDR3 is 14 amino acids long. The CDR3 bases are TGCGCCAGCAGCCCACCGGGACTACCATACGAGCAGTACTTC. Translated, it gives CASSPPGLPYEQYF.

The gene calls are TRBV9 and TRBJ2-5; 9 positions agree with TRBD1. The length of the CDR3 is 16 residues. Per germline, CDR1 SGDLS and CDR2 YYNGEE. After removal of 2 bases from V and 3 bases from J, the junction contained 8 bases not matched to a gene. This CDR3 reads CASSVLEGQGEETQYF. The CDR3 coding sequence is TGTGCCAGCAGCGTGTTGGAGGGACAGGGTGAAGAGACCCAGTACTTC. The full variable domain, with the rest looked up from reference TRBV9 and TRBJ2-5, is DSGVTQTPKHLITATGQRVTLRCSPRSGDLSVYWYQQSLDQGLQFLIQYYNGEERAKGNILERFSAQQFPDLHSELNLSSLELGDSALYFCASSVLEGQGEETQYFGPGTRLLVL.

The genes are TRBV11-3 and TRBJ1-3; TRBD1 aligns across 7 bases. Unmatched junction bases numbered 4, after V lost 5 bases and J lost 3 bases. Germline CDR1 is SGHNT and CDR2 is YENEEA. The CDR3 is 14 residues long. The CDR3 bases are TGTGCCAGCAGCGAAGACAGGGTTGGAAACACCATATATTTT. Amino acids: CASSEDRVGNTIYF.

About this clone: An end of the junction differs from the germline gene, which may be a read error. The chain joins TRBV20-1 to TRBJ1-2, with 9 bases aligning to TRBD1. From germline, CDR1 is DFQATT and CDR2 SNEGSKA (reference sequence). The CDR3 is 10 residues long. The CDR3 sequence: CSAADRGLYF. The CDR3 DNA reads TGCAGTGCTGCGGACAGGGGACTTTACTTC.

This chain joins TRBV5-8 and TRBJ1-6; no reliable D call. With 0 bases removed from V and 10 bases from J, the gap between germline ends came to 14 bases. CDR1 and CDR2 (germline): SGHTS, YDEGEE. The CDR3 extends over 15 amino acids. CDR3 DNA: TGTGCCAGCAGCTTGGAGGTGGACTTAGGGTCACCCCTCCACTTT. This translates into CASSLEVDLGSPLHF. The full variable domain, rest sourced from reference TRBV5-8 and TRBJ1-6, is EAGVTQSPTHLIKTRGQQATLRCSPISGHTSVYWYQQALGLGLQFLLWYDEGEERNRGNFPPRFSGRQFPNYSSELNVNALELEDSALYLCASSLEVDLGSPLHFGNGTRLTVT.

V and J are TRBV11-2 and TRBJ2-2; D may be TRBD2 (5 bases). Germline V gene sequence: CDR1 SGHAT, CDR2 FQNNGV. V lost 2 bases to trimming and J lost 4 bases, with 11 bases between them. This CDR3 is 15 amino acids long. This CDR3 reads CASSLKGGTTGELFF. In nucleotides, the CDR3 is TGTGCCAGCAGCTTAAAAGGAGGAACCACCGGGGAGCTGTTTTTT.

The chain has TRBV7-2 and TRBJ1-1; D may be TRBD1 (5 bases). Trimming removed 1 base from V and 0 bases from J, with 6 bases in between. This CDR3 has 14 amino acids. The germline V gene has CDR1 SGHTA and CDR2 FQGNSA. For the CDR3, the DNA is TGTGCCAGCAGCTTAGGACAGTTGAACACTGAAGCTTTCTTT. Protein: CASSLGQLNTEAFF.

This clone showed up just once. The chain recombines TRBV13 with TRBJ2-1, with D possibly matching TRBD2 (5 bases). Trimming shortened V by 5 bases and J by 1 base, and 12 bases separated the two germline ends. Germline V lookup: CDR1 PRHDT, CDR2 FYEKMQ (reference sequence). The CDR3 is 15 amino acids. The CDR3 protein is CASSGYGVSYNEQFF. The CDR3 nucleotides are TGTGCCAGCAGCGGATACGGGGTATCCTACAATGAGCAGTTCTTC.

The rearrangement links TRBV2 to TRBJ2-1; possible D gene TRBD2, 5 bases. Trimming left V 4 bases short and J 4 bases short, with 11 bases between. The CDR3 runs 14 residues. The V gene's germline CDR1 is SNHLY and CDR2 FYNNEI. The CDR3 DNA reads TGTGCCAGCAGTGGACGGACTGCATACAATGAGCAGTTCTTC. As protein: CASSGRTAYNEQFF.

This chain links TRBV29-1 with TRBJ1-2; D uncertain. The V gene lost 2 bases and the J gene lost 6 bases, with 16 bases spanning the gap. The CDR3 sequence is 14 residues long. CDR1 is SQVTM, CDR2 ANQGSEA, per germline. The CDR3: CSVEREGGINGYTF. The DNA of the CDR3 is TGCAGCGTTGAAAGGGAGGGTGGGATAAATGGCTACACCTTC.

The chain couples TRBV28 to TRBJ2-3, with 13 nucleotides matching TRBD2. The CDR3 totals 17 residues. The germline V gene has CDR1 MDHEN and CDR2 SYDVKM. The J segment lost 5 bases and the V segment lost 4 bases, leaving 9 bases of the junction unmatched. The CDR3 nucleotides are TGTGCCAGCAGTTCGGGACTAGCGGGGTCCCGTGGAGATACGCAGTATTTT. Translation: CASSSGLAGSRGDTQYF. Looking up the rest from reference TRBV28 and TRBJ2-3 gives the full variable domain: DVKVTQSSRYLVKRTGEKVFLECVQDMDHENMFWYRQDPGLGLRLIYFSYDVKMKEKGDIPEGYSVSREKKERFSLILESASTNQTSMYLCASSSGLAGSRGDTQYFGPGTRLTVL.

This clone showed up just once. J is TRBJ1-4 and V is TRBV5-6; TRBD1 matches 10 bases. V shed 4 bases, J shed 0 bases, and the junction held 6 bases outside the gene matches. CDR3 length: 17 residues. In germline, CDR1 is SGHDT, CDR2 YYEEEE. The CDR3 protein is CASSPPDRGTTNEKLFF. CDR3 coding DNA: TGTGCCAGCAGCCCCCCGGACAGGGGGACAACTAATGAAAAACTGTTTTTT.